The next 5 T cell receptor beta chains were all read from a single sample in a study of blood T cell repertoires in COVID-19. Assay used: immunoSEQ multiplex PCR; TCRdb lists only in-frame clones, some missing. Seen here are about 190,000 clones, around 86% observed once, and the top ten hold approximately 6.7%. The specimen was peripheral blood. The receptors derive from a man aged 40-49 years with acute or convalescent COVID-19.

The CDR3 protein is CASSSSLAREQYF. The CDR3 DNA follows: TGTGCCAGCAGTTCCAGCCTAGCTCGGGAGCAGTACTTC. The chain joins TRBV12-3 or TRBV12-4 to TRBJ2-7; a weak D match, TRBD2 (5 bases). This CDR3 spans 13 amino acids. V dropped 4 bases and J dropped 7 bases, with 14 bases sitting between them.

V gene TRBV27 combines with J gene TRBJ2-7, with D possibly TRBD1 on 6 matching bases. Germline V gives CDR1 MNHEY, CDR2 SMNVEV (reference sequence). The V gene lost 2 bases and the J gene lost 0 bases, with 17 bases spanning the gap. This CDR3 contains 17 residues. CDR3 nucleotides: TGTGCCAGCAGTTTAGGGGGCAGGGGTGGTTTCTCCTACGAGCAGTACTTC. Translating gives CASSLGGRGGFSYEQYF.

The CDR3: CATGRQGRTDTQYF. DNA for the CDR3: TGTGCCACTGGACGACAGGGACGCACAGATACGCAGTATTTT. The V call is TRBV13, the J call TRBJ2-3; 7 bases are shared with TRBD1. Unmatched junction bases numbered 8, after V lost 10 bases and J lost 1 base. Germline-derived CDR1 and CDR2 are PRHDT and FYEKMQ (reference sequence). The CDR3 runs 14 residues.

CDR3 region: CASSLARGLGYTF. The DNA for the CDR3 is TGTGCCAGCAGCTTAGCGCGGGGGCTTGGCTACACCTTC. V usage is TRBV7-9 and J usage is TRBJ1-2, with D tentatively TRBD1 (6 bases). CDR1 is SEHNR and CDR2 is FQNEAQ in the germline V gene (reference sequence). V was trimmed by 0 bases and J by 7 bases, leaving 9 bases between them. This CDR3 is built from 13 residues.

This chain uses TRBV27 with TRBJ2-2, with 7 bases matching TRBD1. Trimming removed 5 bases from V and 1 base from J; junction bases left unmatched: 1. This CDR3 has 14 residues. Germline V CDR1 and CDR2: MNHEY, SMNVEV (reference sequence). In nucleotides, the CDR3 is TGTGCCAGCAGTCGGGACAGGAACACCGGGGAGCTGTTTTTT. Its protein is CASSRDRNTGELFF.